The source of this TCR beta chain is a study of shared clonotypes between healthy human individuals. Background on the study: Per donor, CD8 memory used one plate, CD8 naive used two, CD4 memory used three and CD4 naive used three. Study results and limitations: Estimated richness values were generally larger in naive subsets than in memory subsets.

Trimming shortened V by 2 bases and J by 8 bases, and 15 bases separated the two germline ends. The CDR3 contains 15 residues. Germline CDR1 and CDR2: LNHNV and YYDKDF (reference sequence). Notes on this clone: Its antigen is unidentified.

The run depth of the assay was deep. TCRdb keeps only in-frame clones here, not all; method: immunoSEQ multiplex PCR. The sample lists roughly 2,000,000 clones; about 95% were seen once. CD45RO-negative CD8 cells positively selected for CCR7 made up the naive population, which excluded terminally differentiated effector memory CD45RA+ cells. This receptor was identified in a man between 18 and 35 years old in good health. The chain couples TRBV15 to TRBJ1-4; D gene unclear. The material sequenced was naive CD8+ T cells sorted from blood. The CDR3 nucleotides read TGTGCCACCAGCAGACTCGACACTACGGGGGAAAAACTGTTTTTT. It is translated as CATSRLDTTGEKLFF.